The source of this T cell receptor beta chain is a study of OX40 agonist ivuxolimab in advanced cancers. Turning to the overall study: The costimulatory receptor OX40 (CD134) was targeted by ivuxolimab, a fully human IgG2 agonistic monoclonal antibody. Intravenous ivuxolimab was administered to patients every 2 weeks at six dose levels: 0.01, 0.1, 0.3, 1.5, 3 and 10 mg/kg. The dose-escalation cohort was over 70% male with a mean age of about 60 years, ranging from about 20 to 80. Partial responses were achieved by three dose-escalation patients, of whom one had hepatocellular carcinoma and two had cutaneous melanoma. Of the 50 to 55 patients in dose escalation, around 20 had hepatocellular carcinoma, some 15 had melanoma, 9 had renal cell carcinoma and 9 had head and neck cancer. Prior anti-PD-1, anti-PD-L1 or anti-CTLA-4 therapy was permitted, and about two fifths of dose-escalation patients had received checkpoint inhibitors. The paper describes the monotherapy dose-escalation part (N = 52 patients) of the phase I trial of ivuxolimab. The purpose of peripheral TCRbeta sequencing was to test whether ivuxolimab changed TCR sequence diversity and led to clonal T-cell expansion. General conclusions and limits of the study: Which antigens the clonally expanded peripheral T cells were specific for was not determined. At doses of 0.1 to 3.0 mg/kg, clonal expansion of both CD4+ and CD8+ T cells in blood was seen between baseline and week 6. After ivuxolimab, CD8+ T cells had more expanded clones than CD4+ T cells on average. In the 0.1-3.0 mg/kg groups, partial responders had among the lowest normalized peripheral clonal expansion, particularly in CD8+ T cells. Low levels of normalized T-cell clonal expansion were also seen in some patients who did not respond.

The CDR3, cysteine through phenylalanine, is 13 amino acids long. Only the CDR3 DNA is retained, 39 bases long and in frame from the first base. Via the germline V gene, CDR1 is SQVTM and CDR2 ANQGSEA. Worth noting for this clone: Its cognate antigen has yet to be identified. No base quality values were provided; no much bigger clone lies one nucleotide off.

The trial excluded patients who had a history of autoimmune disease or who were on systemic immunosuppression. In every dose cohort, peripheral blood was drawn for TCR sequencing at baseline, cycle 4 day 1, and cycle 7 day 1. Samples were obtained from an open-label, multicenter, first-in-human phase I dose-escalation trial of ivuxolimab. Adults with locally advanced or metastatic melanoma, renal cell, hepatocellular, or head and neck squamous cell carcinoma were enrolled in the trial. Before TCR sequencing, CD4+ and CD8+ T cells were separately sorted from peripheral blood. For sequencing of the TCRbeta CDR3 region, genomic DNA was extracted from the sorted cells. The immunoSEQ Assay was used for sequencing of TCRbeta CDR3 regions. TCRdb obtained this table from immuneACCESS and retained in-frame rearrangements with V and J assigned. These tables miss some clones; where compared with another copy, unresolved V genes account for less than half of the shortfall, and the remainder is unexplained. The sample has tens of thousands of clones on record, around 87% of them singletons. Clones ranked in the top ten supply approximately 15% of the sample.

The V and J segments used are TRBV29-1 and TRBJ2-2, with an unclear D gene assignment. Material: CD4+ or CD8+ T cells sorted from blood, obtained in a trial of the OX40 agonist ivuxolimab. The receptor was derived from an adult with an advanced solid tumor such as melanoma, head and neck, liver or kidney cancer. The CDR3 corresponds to CGSTGVGTGELFF. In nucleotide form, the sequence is TGCGGGTCGACGGGTGTGGGCACCGGGGAGCTGTTTTTT.